Listed below are T cell receptor beta chains from one sample, sequenced in a study of CD8+ T cells in alopecia areata. Generated by immunoSEQ multiplex PCR, the TCRdb table keeps only in-frame clones and is missing some. The table has about 190,000 clones, roughly 64% seen once; the top ten hold over 10%. The sequences come from CD8+ T cells sorted from blood, collected at week 24, from a patient treated with tofacitinib. All receptors derive from a human donor with alopecia areata. Both conserved end residues are part of each CDR3. The order of the fields is clone size, D gene, J gene, V gene, CDR3 DNA, CDR3 protein. The D gene is left open where the match is weak. Clone size appears in some rows only: once, few, many, or a class for an expanded clone.

clone size: .
D gene: .
J gene: TRBJ1-2
V gene: TRBV29-1
CDR3 DNA: TGCAGCGTAGAATTTCAGGGACACTATGGCTACACCTTC
CDR3 protein: CSVEFQGHYGYTF

clone size: .
D gene: .
J gene: TRBJ1-5
V gene: TRBV10-2
CDR3 DNA: TGCGCCAGCAGTGAGGTAGAGGAACCCCAGCATTTT
CDR3 protein: CASSEVEEPQHF

clone size: .
D gene: .
J gene: TRBJ2-2
V gene: TRBV25-1
CDR3 DNA: TGTGCCAGCAGTGAACCCGCAGGGGCGAACACCGGGGAGCTGTTTTTT
CDR3 protein: CASSEPAGANTGELFF

clone size: .
D gene: .
J gene: TRBJ2-7
V gene: TRBV7-8
CDR3 DNA: TGTGCCAGCAGACCCGGGACACTCTCCTACGAGCAGTACTTC
CDR3 protein: CASRPGTLSYEQYF

clone size: .
D gene: .
J gene: TRBJ2-7
V gene: TRBV2
CDR3 DNA: TGTGCCAGCATGGCCAGCTCCTACGAGCAGTACTTC
CDR3 protein: CASMASSYEQYF

clone size: .
D gene: .
J gene: TRBJ2-1
V gene: TRBV20-1
CDR3 DNA: TGCAGTGTCGGGTTATACAATGAGCAGTTCTTC
CDR3 protein: CSVGLYNEQFF

clone size: .
D gene: .
J gene: TRBJ1-2
V gene: TRBV6-1
CDR3 DNA: TGTGCCAGCACCGGTACAGGGACGATTTACACCTTC
CDR3 protein: CASTGTGTIYTF

clone size: .
D gene: .
J gene: TRBJ2-5
V gene: TRBV7-8
CDR3 DNA: TGTGCCAGCAGCATTTACCCCCCGACTCGGCGTGGCCAAGAGACCCAGTACTTC
CDR3 protein: CASSIYPPTRRGQETQYF

clone size: few
D gene: TRBD1
J gene: TRBJ2-1
V gene: TRBV29-1
CDR3 DNA: TGCAGCGTTGAGACGGGACAGGGGGCCTACAATGAGCAGTTCTTC
CDR3 protein: CSVETGQGAYNEQFF

clone size: .
D gene: .
J gene: TRBJ2-7
V gene: TRBV2
CDR3 DNA: TGTGCCAGCGCCCGGGTGGAGGGAGAAGCCCACGAGCAGTACTTC
CDR3 protein: CASARVEGEAHEQYF

clone size: .
D gene: TRBD1
J gene: TRBJ1-1
V gene: TRBV5-1
CDR3 DNA: TGCGCCAGCAGCAGAGGACAGGGGAGTCGAGTGAACACTGAAGCTTTCTTT
CDR3 protein: CASSRGQGSRVNTEAFF

clone size: .
D gene: .
J gene: TRBJ1-5
V gene: TRBV12-5
CDR3 DNA: TGTGCTAGTGAGACGGGGAACGGGGGCCAGCCCCAGCATTTT
CDR3 protein: CASETGNGGQPQHF

clone size: .
D gene: .
J gene: TRBJ2-1
V gene: TRBV5-1
CDR3 DNA: TGCGCCAGCGCCCTACGAAGGAACGGCAATGAGCAGTTCTTC
CDR3 protein: CASALRRNGNEQFF

clone size: few
D gene: .
J gene: TRBJ2-5
V gene: TRBV5-1
CDR3 DNA: TGCGCCAGCAGCAGCTCGCGGAGACAAGAGACCCAGTACTTC
CDR3 protein: CASSSSRRQETQYF

clone size: .
D gene: TRBD1
J gene: TRBJ1-2
V gene: TRBV6-1
CDR3 DNA: TGTGCCAGCAGTGCACAGGGGGCGAGGCACTATGGCTACACCTTC
CDR3 protein: CASSAQGARHYGYTF

clone size: .
D gene: .
J gene: TRBJ2-4
V gene: TRBV6-5
CDR3 DNA: TGTGCCAGCAATTCAGGGGGGTCTCAGTACTTC
CDR3 protein: CASNSGGSQYF

clone size: .
D gene: TRBD1
J gene: TRBJ1-6
V gene: TRBV7-6
CDR3 DNA: TGTGCCAGCAGCTTGACAGGGGAGGGTTCACCCCTCCACTTT
CDR3 protein: CASSLTGEGSPLHF

clone size: few
D gene: .
J gene: TRBJ1-1
V gene: TRBV6-5
CDR3 DNA: TGTGCCAGCAGTTACGGGTCTCAGAATGAAGCTTTCTTT
CDR3 protein: CASSYGSQNEAFF

clone size: .
D gene: TRBD1
J gene: TRBJ1-2
V gene: TRBV4-1
CDR3 DNA: TGCGCCAGCAGCCGGCAGACAGGGAAGGGCAACTATGGCTACACCTTC
CDR3 protein: CASSRQTGKGNYGYTF

clone size: .
D gene: .
J gene: TRBJ2-5
V gene: TRBV6-6
CDR3 DNA: TGTGCCAGCAGTTACTCGTCGGCGGGTCGGGAGACCCAGTACTTC
CDR3 protein: CASSYSSAGRETQYF

clone size: .
D gene: .
J gene: TRBJ1-6
V gene: TRBV5-4
CDR3 DNA: TGTGCCAGCAGCGACTTTAATTCACCCCTCCACTTT
CDR3 protein: CASSDFNSPLHF

clone size: few
D gene: TRBD1
J gene: TRBJ2-7
V gene: TRBV2
CDR3 DNA: TGTGCCAGCAGGGAAAGGGACAGACCGTTCTACGAGCAGTACTTC
CDR3 protein: CASRERDRPFYEQYF

clone size: once
D gene: .
J gene: TRBJ1-5
V gene: TRBV9
CDR3 DNA: TGTGCCAGCAGCCCGGGAGACGGCACATATCAGCCCCAGCATTTT
CDR3 protein: CASSPGDGTYQPQHF

clone size: .
D gene: .
J gene: TRBJ1-1
V gene: TRBV4-2
CDR3 DNA: TGTGCCAGCAGCCAAGCAGGGGCCACTGAAGCTTTCTTT
CDR3 protein: CASSQAGATEAFF

clone size: once
D gene: .
J gene: TRBJ1-4
V gene: TRBV9
CDR3 DNA: TGTGCCAGCAGCCTGGAAGGAGGTAATGAAAAACTGTTTTTT
CDR3 protein: CASSLEGGNEKLFF

clone size: .
D gene: TRBD1
J gene: TRBJ2-7
V gene: TRBV4-1
CDR3 DNA: TGCGCCAGCAGCCAAGGGACAGGTTACGAGCAGTACTTC
CDR3 protein: CASSQGTGYEQYF

clone size: .
D gene: .
J gene: TRBJ1-2
V gene: TRBV13
CDR3 DNA: TGTGCCAGCAGCTCCACGGGACGGCCGACCTATGGCTACACCTTC
CDR3 protein: CASSSTGRPTYGYTF

clone size: few
D gene: .
J gene: TRBJ1-1
V gene: TRBV5-4
CDR3 DNA: TGTGCCAGCAGCACTAACACTGAAGCTTTCTTT
CDR3 protein: CASSTNTEAFF

clone size: .
D gene: TRBD1
J gene: TRBJ2-3
V gene: TRBV28
CDR3 DNA: TGTGCCAGCAGTTCCACAGGGGGTTTGGGAGATACGCAGTATTTT
CDR3 protein: CASSSTGGLGDTQYF

clone size: .
D gene: .
J gene: TRBJ2-6
V gene: TRBV5-6
CDR3 DNA: TGTGCCAGCAGCCCCAGGGGAATTGGGGCCAACGTCCTGACTTTC
CDR3 protein: CASSPRGIGANVLTF

clone size: .
D gene: TRBD1
J gene: TRBJ2-1
V gene: TRBV5-1
CDR3 DNA: TGCGCCAGCAGCAGTGACAGGGATGAGCAGTTCTTC
CDR3 protein: CASSSDRDEQFF

clone size: .
D gene: .
J gene: TRBJ2-2
V gene: TRBV12-5
CDR3 DNA: TGTGCTACGGGCAGGGTGAACACCGGGGAGCTGTTTTTT
CDR3 protein: CATGRVNTGELFF